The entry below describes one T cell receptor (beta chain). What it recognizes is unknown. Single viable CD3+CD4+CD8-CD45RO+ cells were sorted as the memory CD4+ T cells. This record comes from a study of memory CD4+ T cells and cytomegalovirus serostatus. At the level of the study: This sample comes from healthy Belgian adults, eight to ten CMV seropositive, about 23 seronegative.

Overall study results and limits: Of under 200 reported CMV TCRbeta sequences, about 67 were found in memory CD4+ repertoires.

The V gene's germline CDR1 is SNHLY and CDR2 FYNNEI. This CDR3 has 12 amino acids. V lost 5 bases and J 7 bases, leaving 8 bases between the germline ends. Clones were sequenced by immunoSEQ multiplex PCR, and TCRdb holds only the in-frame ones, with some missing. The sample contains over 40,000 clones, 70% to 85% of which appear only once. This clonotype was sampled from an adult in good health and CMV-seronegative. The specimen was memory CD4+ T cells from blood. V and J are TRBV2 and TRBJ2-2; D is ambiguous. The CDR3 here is CASSQLSGELFF. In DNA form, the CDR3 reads TGTGCCAGCAGTCAGTTGAGCGGGGAGCTGTTTTTT.